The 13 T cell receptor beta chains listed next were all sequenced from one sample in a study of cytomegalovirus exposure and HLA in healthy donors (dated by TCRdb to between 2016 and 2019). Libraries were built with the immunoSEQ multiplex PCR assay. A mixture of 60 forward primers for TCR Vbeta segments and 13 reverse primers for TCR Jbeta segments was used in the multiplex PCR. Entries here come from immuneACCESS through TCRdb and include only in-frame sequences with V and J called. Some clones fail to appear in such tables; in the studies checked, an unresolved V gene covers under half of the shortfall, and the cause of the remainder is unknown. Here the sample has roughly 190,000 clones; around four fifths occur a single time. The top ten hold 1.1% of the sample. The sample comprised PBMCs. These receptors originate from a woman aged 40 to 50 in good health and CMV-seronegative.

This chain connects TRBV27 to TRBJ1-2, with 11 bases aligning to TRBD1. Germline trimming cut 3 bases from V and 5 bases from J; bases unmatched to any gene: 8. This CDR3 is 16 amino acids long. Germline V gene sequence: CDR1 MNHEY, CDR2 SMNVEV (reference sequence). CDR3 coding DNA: TGTGCCAGCAGTTTCCGGACAGGGGGCGGGCGATATGGCTACACCTTC. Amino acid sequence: CASSFRTGGGRYGYTF.

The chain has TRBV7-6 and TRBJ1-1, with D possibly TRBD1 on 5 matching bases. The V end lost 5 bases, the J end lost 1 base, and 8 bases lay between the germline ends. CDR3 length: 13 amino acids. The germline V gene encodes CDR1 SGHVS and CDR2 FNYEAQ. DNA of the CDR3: TGTGCCAGCAGCAAACAGGAGAACACTGAAGCTTTCTTT. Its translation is CASSKQENTEAFF.

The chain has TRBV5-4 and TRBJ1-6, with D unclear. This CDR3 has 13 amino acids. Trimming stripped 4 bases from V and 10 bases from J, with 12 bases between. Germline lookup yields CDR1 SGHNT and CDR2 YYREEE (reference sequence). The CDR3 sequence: CASSLWSSSPLHF. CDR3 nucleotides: TGTGCCAGCAGCCTCTGGAGCAGCTCACCCCTCCACTTT.

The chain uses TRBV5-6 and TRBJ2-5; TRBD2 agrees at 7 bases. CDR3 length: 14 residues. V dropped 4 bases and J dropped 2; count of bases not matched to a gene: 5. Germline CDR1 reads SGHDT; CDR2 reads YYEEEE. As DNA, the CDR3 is TGTGCCAGCAGCCTGGGACTACAACAAGAGACCCAGTACTTC. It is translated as CASSLGLQQETQYF.

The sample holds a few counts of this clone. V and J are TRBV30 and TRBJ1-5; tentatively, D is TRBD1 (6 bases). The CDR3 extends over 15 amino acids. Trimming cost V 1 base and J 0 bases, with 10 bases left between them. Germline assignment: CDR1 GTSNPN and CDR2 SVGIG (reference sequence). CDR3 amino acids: CAWSGGQRSNQPQHF. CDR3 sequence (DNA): TGTGCCTGGAGTGGCGGACAGCGTAGCAATCAGCCCCAGCATTTT. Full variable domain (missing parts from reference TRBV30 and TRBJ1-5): SQTIHQWPATLVQPVGSPLSLECTVEGTSNPNLYWYRQAAGRGLQLLFYSVGIGQISSEVPQNLSASRPQDRQFILSSKKLLLSDSGFYLCAWSGGQRSNQPQHFGDGTRLSIL.

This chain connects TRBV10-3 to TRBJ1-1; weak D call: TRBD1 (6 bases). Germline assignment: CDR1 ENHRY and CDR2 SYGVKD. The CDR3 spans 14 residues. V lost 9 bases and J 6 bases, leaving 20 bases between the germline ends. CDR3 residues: CAMSRGGGEAEAFF. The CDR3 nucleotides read TGTGCCATGTCCAGAGGGGGAGGGGAGGCTGAAGCTTTCTTT.

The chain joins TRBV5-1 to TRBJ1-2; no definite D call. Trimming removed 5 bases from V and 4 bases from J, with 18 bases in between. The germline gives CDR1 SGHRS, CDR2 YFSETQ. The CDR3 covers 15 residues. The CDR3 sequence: CASSPDTGGFYGYTF. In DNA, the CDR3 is TGCGCCAGCAGTCCTGACACCGGAGGCTTCTATGGCTACACCTTC.

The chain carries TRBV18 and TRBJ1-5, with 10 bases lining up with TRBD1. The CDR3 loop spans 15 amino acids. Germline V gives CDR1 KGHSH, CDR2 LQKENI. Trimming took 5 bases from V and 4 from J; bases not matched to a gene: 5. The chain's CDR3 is CASSKPGQGNQPQHF. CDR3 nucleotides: TGTGCCAGCTCAAAACCGGGACAGGGGAATCAGCCCCAGCATTTT.

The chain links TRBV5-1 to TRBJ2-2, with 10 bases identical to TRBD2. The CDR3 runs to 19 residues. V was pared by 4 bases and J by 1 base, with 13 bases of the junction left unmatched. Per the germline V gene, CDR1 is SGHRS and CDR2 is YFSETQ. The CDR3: CASSPLGSGRNRNTGELFF. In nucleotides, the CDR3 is TGCGCCAGCAGCCCGCTGGGTAGCGGGAGGAACCGGAACACCGGGGAGCTGTTTTTT.

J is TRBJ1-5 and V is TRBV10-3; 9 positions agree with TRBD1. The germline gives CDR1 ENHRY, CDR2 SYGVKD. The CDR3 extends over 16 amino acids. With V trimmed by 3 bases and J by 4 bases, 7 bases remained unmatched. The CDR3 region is CAISDPDRGGNQPQHF. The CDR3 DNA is TGTGCCATCAGTGATCCGGACAGGGGTGGTAATCAGCCCCAGCATTTT.

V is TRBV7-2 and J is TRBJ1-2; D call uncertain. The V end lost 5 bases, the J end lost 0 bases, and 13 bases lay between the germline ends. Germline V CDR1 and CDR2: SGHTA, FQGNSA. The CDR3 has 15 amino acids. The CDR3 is CASSSAGSTNYGYTF. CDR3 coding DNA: TGTGCCAGCAGCAGTGCAGGCTCAACTAACTATGGCTACACCTTC.

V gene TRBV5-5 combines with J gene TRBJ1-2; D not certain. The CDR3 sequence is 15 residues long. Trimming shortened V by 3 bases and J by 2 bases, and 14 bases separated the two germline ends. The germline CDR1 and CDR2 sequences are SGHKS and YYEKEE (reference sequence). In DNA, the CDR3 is TGTGCCAGCAGCTGGCGGGGTGGCATAAACTATGGCTACACCTTC. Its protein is CASSWRGGINYGYTF.

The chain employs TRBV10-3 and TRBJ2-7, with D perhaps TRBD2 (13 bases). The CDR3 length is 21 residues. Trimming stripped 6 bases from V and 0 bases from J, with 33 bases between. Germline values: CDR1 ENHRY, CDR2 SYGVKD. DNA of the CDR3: TGTGCCATCAGGCCGGGACAGGGGGCTCCACGGACTAGCGGGAGCTCCTACGAGCAGTACTTC. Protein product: CAIRPGQGAPRTSGSSYEQYF.